Listed below are T cell receptor beta chains from one sample, sequenced in a study of glioma-infiltrating T cells. TCRdb re-called the multiplex PCR reads with MiXCR, one entry per CDR3 protein. The data contain about 410,000 distinct CDR3 sequences, 41% of them singletons. The sample consisted of glioma tissue, nonneoplastic brain tissue, or PBMCs (not recorded which). Receptors were obtained from a human donor with low-grade glioma or glioblastoma, undergoing nonglioma brain surgery, or in good health (not recorded which). Each CDR3 is given with its conserved first and last residue. The D gene is left open where the match is weak. Where a row states a size, it is once, few, many or the class of an expanded clone; other rows omit it.

J,D,V,size,DNA,CDR3
TRBJ2-1,TRBD2,TRBV19,-,TGTGCCAGTAGTATCTGGCTAGCGGTAGACAATGAGCAGTTCTTC,CASSIWLAVDNEQFF
TRBJ1-1,-,TRBV19,-,TGTGCCAGTAGTATAGGCAGGGGATTGAACACTGAAGCTTTCTTT,CASSIGRGLNTEAFF
TRBJ2-3,-,TRBV28,few,TGTGCCAGCAGCGACAGGTCTCTCACAGATACGCATTATTTT,CASSDRSLTDTHYF
TRBJ2-5,-,TRBV7-7,-,TGTGCTAGCAGCTTAGATAGGGGGTACCAAGAGACCCAGTACTTC,CASSLDRGYQETQYF
TRBJ1-4,-,TRBV7-9,-,TGTGCCAGCAGCATAGCGCGGGGGGCGTCTAATGAAAAACTGTTTTTT,CASSIARGASNEKLFF
TRBJ2-3,TRBD2,TRBV2,-,TGTGCCAGCAGTGGTCCCGGGACTAGCGGGGCAGATACGCAGTATTTT,CASSGPGTSGADTQYF
TRBJ1-1,-,TRBV20-1,many,TGCAGTGCTATGCGAATGCGTATGAACACTGAAGCTTTCTTT,CSAMRMRMNTEAFF
TRBJ2-7,-,TRBV7-9,few,TGTGCCAGCAGCTTAACAGATACCTACGAGCAGTACTTC,CASSLTDTYEQYF
TRBJ2-7,TRBD1,TRBV6-1,many,TGTGCCAGCAGATCGACAGGGGTCTACGAGCAGTACTTC,CASRSTGVYEQYF
TRBJ2-1,TRBD2,TRBV9,-,TGTGCCAGCAGCGTAGTTCCACTAGCGGGAGACAATGAGCAGTTCTTC,CASSVVPLAGDNEQFF
TRBJ2-1,TRBD1,TRBV27,many,TGTGCCAGCAGTGCCGGGACAGTCTCCTACAATGAGCAGTTCTTC,CASSAGTVSYNEQFF
TRBJ2-5,TRBD2,TRBV7-2,few,TGTGCCAGCAGCCCATCCAGGCTAGCGGGCCAAGAGACCCAGTACTTC,CASSPSRLAGQETQYF
TRBJ1-5,-,TRBV27,-,TGTGCCAGCAGACAGGCCGTCTTTGGCAATCAGCACCAGAATTTT,CASRQAVFGNQHQNF
TRBJ2-7,TRBD2,TRBV10-3,-,TGTGCCATCAGTGGGGGAGGGGCCGAGGCCTACGAGCAGTACTTC,CAISGGGAEAYEQYF
TRBJ2-3,TRBD2,TRBV7-2,few,TGTGCCAGCAGCCTCGGACTAGTTCCAGATACGCAGTATTTT,CASSLGLVPDTQYF
TRBJ2-7,-,TRBV20-1,-,TGCAGTGCTTTTACCCACCGGTCCTACGAGCAGTACTTC,CSAFTHRSYEQYF
TRBJ2-7,TRBD2,TRBV20-1,many,TGCAGTGCTGCCGGGACTAGCGTTGCCATCTACGAGCAGTACTTC,CSAAGTSVAIYEQYF
TRBJ2-5,-,TRBV4-1,few,TGCGCCAGCAGCCAAGAGCAGGTCCAACGGATCCAGTACTTC,CASSQEQVQRIQYF
TRBJ2-5,TRBD2,TRBV7-9,few,TGTGCCAGCAGCTACCTAGCGGGAGTCCAAGAGACCCAGTACTTC,CASSYLAGVQETQYF
TRBJ2-3,TRBD2,TRBV20-1,few,TGCAGTGCCACCCCGAGCGGGAGTGGTACAGATACGCAGTATTTT,CSATPSGSGTDTQYF
TRBJ2-7,-,TRBV27,many,TGTGCCAGCAGTTACAGTCTTAGCTCCTACGAGCAGTACTTC,CASSYSLSSYEQYF
TRBJ2-7,-,TRBV28,few,TGTGCCAGCAGTTTATGGAGGGGAGGACTGATCTACGAGCAGTACTTC,CASSLWRGGLIYEQYF
TRBJ1-1,TRBD1,TRBV25-1,-,TGTGCCAGCAGTCGGGACAGAAGAAACACTGAAGCTCTCTTT,CASSRDRRNTEALF
TRBJ1-6,-,TRBV6-5,-,TGTGCCAGCGGTTACTCTCACCCGAGACTCCAGAGCTCCTATAATTCACCCCTCCACTTT,CASGYSHPRLQSSYNSPLHF
TRBJ1-1,-,TRBV27,many,TGTGCCAGCAGTAGCAGGGGTTTGAACACTGAAGCTTTCTTT,CASSSRGLNTEAFF
TRBJ2-3,-,TRBV6-1,many,TGTGCCAGCCTCCGGGGAAAACCTAGCACAGATACGCAGTATTTT,CASLRGKPSTDTQYF
TRBJ1-1,-,TRBV19,-,TGTGCCAGCAGAACAGTCAGGGGTAGCTCTCGTAGGACTGAAGCTTTCTTT,CASRTVRGSSRRTEAFF
TRBJ1-2,-,TRBV6-1,many,TGTGCCAGCAGTGCGGACAGCTATGGCTACACCTTC,CASSADSYGYTF
TRBJ2-2,TRBD1,TRBV19,-,TGTGCCAGTAGTATTCTCAGGGGGACCGCGAACACCGGGGAGCTGTTTTTT,CASSILRGTANTGELFF
TRBJ1-5,TRBD1,TRBV6-1,-,TGTGCCAGCAGGTGGACAGGGAGCCATCAGCCCCAGCATTTT,CASRWTGSHQPQHF
TRBJ2-1,TRBD2,TRBV7-6,-,TGTGCCAGCAGCTCTTCTACTAGCGGGGGACCCGGGCAGTTCTTC,CASSSSTSGGPGQFF
TRBJ2-7,TRBD1,TRBV7-2,-,TGTGTCAGCAGCCCCGACAGGGTAAGCGGCTACGAGCAGTACTTC,CVSSPDRVSGYEQYF
TRBJ2-1,TRBD2,TRBV12-3/TRBV12-4,-,TGTGCCAGCAGTTTTACCAGTAGCGGGACATTCCATGAGCAGTTCTTC,CASSFTSSGTFHEQFF
TRBJ2-1,-,TRBV28,many,TGTGCCAGCAGTTTATCTACTAGACCCTTGAGAAATGAGCAGTTCTTC,CASSLSTRPLRNEQFF
TRBJ1-1,-,TRBV20-1,many,TGCAGTGCCTGGGACATGAACACTGAAGCTTTCTTT,CSAWDMNTEAFF
TRBJ2-3,-,TRBV6-1,many,TGTGCCAGCAGCGGGAGACTCACAGATACGCAGTATTTT,CASSGRLTDTQYF
TRBJ2-2,TRBD2,TRBV7-2,-,TGTGCCAGCAGAACACTAGGGACGGGGGGCGGGGAGCTGTTTTTT,CASRTLGTGGGELFF
TRBJ1-2,TRBD1,TRBV20-1,once,TGCAGTCCTTACAGGGGCTATGGCTACACCTTC,CSPYRGYGYTF
TRBJ2-5,TRBD2,TRBV12-3/TRBV12-4,few,TGTGCCAGCAGGGGAGGGAGAGGACAATCCGGAGAGACCCAGTACTTC,CASRGGRGQSGETQYF
TRBJ2-7,-,TRBV4-1,-,TGCGCCAGCAGCCAAATAGTGGGCGAGCAGTACTTC,CASSQIVGEQYF
TRBJ1-1,-,TRBV5-4,-,TGTGCCAGCAGCTTGCAAAAAGGGCCGACTGAAGCTTTCTTT,CASSLQKGPTEAFF
TRBJ2-5,-,TRBV3-1,few,TGTGCCAGCAGCCAAAATGGGAGGCAAGAGACCCAGTACTTC,CASSQNGRQETQYF
TRBJ1-2,-,TRBV12-3/TRBV12-4,few,TGTGCCAGCTACAGACCTTATGGCTACACCTTC,CASYRPYGYTF
TRBJ2-5,-,TRBV19,-,TGTGCCAGTGGTCTCTGGGCAGGGCCGGAGACCCAGTACTTC,CASGLWAGPETQYF
TRBJ2-7,TRBD1,TRBV27,many,TGTGCCAGCAGTTTATCAGTGGACAGGCTAGGGGAGCAGTACTTC,CASSLSVDRLGEQYF
TRBJ2-2,-,TRBV19,-,TGTGCCAGTATTGGGAAGAACACCGGGGAGCTGTTTTTT,CASIGKNTGELFF
TRBJ2-3,-,TRBV12-3/TRBV12-4,-,TGTGCCAGCAGTTTTTACGCTCCGGATACGCAGTATTTT,CASSFYAPDTQYF
TRBJ2-1,-,TRBV7-9,once,TGTGCCAGCAGCTTAGAGCTGGTTGGGGCTGGAAGATGGGATGAGCAGTTCTTC,CASSLELVGAGRWDEQFF
TRBJ2-7,TRBD2,TRBV20-1,-,TGCAGTGCCTCCCCCTCGGCGGGAGTCGGTTACGAGCAGTACTTC,CSASPSAGVGYEQYF
TRBJ2-3,-,TRBV20-1,-,TGCAGTGCTAGAGATTTATGGGTGGGACATCGCACAGATACGCAGTATTTT,CSARDLWVGHRTDTQYF
TRBJ2-7,TRBD2,TRBV20-1,-,TGCAGTGCTAGCAGACTAGCGGGAGGGGGCGAGCAGTACTTC,CSASRLAGGGEQYF
TRBJ2-7,TRBD2,TRBV3-1,-,TGTGCCAGCAGCCACCCTACTAGCGGGAAGCAGTACTTC,CASSHPTSGKQYF
TRBJ2-7,TRBD2,TRBV2,-,TGTGCCAGCAGTGTGGTAGCGGGAGGGGGATCTGAGCAGTACTTC,CASSVVAGGGSEQYF
TRBJ2-7,-,TRBV5-1,-,TGCGCCAGCAGCCAGACAGCCCGGGGACCATACGAGCAGTACTTC,CASSQTARGPYEQYF